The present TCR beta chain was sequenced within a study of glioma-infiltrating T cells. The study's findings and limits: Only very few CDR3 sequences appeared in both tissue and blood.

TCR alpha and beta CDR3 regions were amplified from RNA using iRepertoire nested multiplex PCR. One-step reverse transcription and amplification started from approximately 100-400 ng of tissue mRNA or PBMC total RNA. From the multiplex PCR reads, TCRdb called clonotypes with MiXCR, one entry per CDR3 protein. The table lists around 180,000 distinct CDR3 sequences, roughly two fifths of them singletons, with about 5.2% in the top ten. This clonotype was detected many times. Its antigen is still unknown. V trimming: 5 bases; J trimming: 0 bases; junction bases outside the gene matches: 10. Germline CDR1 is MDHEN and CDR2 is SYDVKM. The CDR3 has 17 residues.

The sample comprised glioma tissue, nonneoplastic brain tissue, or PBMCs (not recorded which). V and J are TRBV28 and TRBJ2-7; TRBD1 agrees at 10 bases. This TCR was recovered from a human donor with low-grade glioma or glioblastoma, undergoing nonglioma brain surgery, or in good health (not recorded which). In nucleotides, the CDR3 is TGTGCCAGCAGTGGGACAGGGGTCCTATCAGACTCCTACGAGCAGTACTTC. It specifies CASSGTGVLSDSYEQYF. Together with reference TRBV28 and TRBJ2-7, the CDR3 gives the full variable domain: DVKVTQSSRYLVKRTGEKVFLECVQDMDHENMFWYRQDPGLGLRLIYFSYDVKMKEKGDIPEGYSVSREKKERFSLILESASTNQTSMYLCASSGTGVLSDSYEQYFGPGTRLTVT.